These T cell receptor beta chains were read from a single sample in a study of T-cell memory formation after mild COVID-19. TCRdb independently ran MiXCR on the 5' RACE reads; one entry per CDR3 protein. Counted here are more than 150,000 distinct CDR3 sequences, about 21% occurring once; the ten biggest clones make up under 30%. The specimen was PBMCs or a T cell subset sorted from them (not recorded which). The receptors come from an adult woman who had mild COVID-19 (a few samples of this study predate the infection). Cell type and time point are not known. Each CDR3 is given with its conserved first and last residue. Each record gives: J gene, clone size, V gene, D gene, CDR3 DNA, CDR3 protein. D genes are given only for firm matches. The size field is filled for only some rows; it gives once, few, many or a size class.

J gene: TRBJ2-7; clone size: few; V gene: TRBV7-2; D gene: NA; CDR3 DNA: TGTGCCAGCAGCTTCGAAAACTACGAGCAGTACTTC; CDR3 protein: CASSFENYEQYF
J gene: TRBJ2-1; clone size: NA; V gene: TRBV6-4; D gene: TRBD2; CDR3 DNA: TGTGCCAGCAGTATGACTAGCGGCTCCTACAATGAGCAGTTCTTC; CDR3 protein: CASSMTSGSYNEQFF
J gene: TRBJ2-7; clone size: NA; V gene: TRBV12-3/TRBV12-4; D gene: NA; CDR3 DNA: TGTGCCAGCAGTTCGGTGGCAGAGCAGTACTTC; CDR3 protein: CASSSVAEQYF
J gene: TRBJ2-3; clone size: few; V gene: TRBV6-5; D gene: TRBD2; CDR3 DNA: TGTGCCAGCACGGATAGCGGGGGTATTACAGATACGCAGTATTTT; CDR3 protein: CASTDSGGITDTQYF
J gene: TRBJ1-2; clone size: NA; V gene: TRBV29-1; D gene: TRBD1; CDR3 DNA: TGCAGCGTTGAGACAGGGGAGAATGGCTACACCTTC; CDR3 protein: CSVETGENGYTF
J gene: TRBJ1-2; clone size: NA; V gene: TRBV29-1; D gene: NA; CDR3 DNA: TGCAGCGTTGAAGCACAGGGCATCTATGGCTACACCTTC; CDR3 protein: CSVEAQGIYGYTF
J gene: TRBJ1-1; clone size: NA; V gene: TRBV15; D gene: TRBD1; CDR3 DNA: TGTGCCACCAGCAGAACAGGGGACACTGAAGCTTTCTTT; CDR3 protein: CATSRTGDTEAFF
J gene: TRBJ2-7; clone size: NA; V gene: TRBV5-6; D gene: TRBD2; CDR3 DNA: TGTGCCAGCAGCCCTGAGCGGGGGGCCTACGAGCAGTACTTC; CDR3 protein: CASSPERGAYEQYF
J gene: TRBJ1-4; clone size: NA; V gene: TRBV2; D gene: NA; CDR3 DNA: TGTGCCAGCACCATAGGGTCGGCTCAGAATGAAAAACTGTTTTTT; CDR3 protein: CASTIGSAQNEKLFF
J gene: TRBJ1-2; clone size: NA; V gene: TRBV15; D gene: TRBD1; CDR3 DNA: TGTGCCACCAGAGATACAGGGGCTGGCTACACCTTC; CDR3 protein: CATRDTGAGYTF
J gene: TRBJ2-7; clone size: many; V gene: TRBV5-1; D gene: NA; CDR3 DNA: TGCGCCAGCAGCTCCAGGGGTGGCTCCTACGAGCAGTACTTC; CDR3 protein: CASSSRGGSYEQYF
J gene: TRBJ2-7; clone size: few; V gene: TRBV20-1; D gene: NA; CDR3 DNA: TGCAGTGCTAGAGAAACACACTCCTACGAGCAGTACTTC; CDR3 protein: CSARETHSYEQYF